The clone carrying this T cell receptor beta chain occurred a few times. The antigen remains undetermined. Germline V lookup: CDR1 MNHEY, CDR2 SMNVEV (reference sequence). V was shortened by 6 bases and J by 7 bases, with 9 bases between the two germline ends. CDR3 length equals 11 residues. This sample is part of a study of cytomegalovirus exposure and HLA in healthy donors. Across the whole study: The 120 validation repertoires, a later analysis reported, used the same platform as the 550 to 700 repertoires from the first cohort. Study-wide results and caveats: Specificity for CMV antigens was confirmed in vitro for three of the CMV-associated chains. Most TCR sequences were uncommon, yet certain public TCRs appeared in many donors. There were some 150 TCR beta chains listed as cytomegalovirus-associated.

The protocol was immunoSEQ multiplex PCR, while the TCRdb copy is restricted to in-frame clones and leaves out a portion. The data hold about 180,000 clones, with around nine tenths observed a single time. Sequencing was carried out using PBMCs. This sequence joins TRBV27 and TRBJ1-2; the D gene is possibly TRBD1 (6 bases). The clonotype comes from a young man in good health and CMV-seropositive. The chain's CDR3 is CASRTDSGYTF. The CDR3, as DNA: TGTGCCAGCAGGACGGACAGTGGCTACACCTTC.